This T cell receptor (beta chain) was retrieved from a study of blood T cell repertoires in COVID-19. Data came from immunoSEQ multiplex PCR; TCRdb stores just in-frame clones and leaves some out. The repertoire holds about 260,000 clones, with about 89% as singletons. Germline V gene lookup returns CDR1 LNHDA and CDR2 SQIVND (reference sequence). This CDR3 has 16 residues. J was trimmed by 7 bases and V by 3 bases; bases with no gene match: 8. This sequence joins TRBV19 and TRBJ1-4, with 10 nucleotides matching TRBD1. Sequencing was done on a sample of peripheral blood. The TCR comes from a man aged 35-49 years who had recovered from COVID-19. CDR3 region: CASSIGGQGDGEKLFF. The DNA for the CDR3 is TGTGCCAGTAGTATTGGAGGACAGGGGGATGGTGAAAAACTGTTTTTT.